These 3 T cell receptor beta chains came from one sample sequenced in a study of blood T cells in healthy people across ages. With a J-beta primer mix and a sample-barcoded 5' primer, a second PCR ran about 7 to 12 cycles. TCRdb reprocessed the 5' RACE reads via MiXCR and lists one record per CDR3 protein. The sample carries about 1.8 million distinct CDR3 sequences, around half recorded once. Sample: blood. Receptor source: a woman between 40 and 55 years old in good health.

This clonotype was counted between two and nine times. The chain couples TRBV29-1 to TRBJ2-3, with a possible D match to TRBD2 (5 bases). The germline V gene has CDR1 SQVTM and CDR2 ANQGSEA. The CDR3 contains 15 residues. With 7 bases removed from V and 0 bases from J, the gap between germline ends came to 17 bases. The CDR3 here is CSANNLATSTDTQYF. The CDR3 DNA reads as TGCAGCGCGAACAATCTAGCCACTAGCACAGATACGCAGTATTTT.

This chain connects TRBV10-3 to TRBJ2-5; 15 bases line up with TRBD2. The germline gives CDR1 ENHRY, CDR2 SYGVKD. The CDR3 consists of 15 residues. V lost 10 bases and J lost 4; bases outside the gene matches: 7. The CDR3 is CATSRTSGGGETQYF. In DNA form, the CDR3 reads TGTGCCACCAGCAGGACTAGCGGGGGGGGAGAGACCCAGTACTTC.

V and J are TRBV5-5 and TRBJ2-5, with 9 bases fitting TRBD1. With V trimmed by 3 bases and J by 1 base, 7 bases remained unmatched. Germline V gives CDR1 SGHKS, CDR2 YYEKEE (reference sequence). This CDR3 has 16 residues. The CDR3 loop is CASSSNDRGIQETQYF. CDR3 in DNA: TGTGCCAGCAGCTCGAATGACAGGGGGATCCAAGAGACCCAGTACTTC.